Each of the 5 T cell receptor beta chains below was sequenced from the same sample in a study of CD8 T cells in Susac syndrome. The RNA, about 0.5 to 1 ug, was put through reverse transcription using random hexamers. TCRdb processed the immunoSEQ multiplex PCR reads anew with MiXCR; each CDR3 protein has one entry. The sample consists of fewer than 300,000 distinct CDR3 sequences, about 88% of them appearing once. The sample comprised CD8+ T cells from PBMCs. The receptor source for this set is a human donor with multiple sclerosis.

Points on this clonotype: At one end the junction does not follow the germline gene, possibly because of a read error. This chain uses TRBV7-7 with TRBJ2-5; D remains ambiguous. Germline V gene data show CDR1 as SSHAT and CDR2 as FNYEAQ (reference sequence). The CDR3 consists of 14 residues. CDR3 in amino acids: CASSLRADQETQYF. CDR3 DNA sequence: TGTGCTAGCAGCTTAAGGGCGGACCAGGAGACCCAGTACTTC.

This chain uses TRBV5-1 with TRBJ1-1; D unresolved. The CDR3 is 15 residues long. The V and J ends lost 3 bases and 3 bases respectively, with 15 bases between them. The germline V gene has CDR1 SGHRS and CDR2 YFSETQ. CDR3 sequence: CASSWQAPEDTEAFF. The CDR3 region has the DNA TGCGCCAGCAGCTGGCAGGCTCCTGAGGACACTGAAGCTTTCTTT.

The genes are TRBV20-1 and TRBJ1-6; D is unclear. Looked up from germline, CDR1 is DFQATT and CDR2 is SNEGSKA (reference sequence). The CDR3 has 15 amino acids. V was clipped by 0 bases and J by 7 bases, with 13 bases between them. The CDR3 reads CSARDRSDPNSPLHF. The CDR3 DNA reads TGCAGTGCTAGAGATCGCAGCGATCCGAATTCACCCCTCCACTTT.

The CDR3 nucleotides read TGTGCCACGTTTGATCTTAATTCACCCCTCCACTTT. Amino acids: CATFDLNSPLHF. V gene TRBV7-8 combines with J gene TRBJ1-6, with unresolved D. The CDR3 covers 12 residues. V was shortened by 10 bases and J by 6 bases, with 10 bases between the two germline ends. Germline CDR1 is SGHVS and CDR2 is FQNEAQ. Complete variable domain (other parts from reference TRBV7-8 and TRBJ1-6): GAGVSQSPRYKVAKRGQDVALRCDPISGHVSLFWYQQALGQGPEFLTYFQNEAQLDKSGLPSDRFFAERPEGSVSTLKIQRTQQEDSAVYLCATFDLNSPLHFGNGTRLTVT.

The genes are TRBV14 and TRBJ2-1, with D possibly matching TRBD2 (5 bases). Germline lookup yields CDR1 SGHDN and CDR2 FVKESK. V was shortened by 4 bases and J by 5 bases, with 18 bases between the two germline ends. The CDR3 covers 16 residues. The CDR3 loop reads CASSPFGGQTHNEQFF. CDR3 bases: TGTGCCAGCAGCCCCTTTGGCGGGCAGACCCACAATGAGCAGTTCTTC.